This T cell receptor beta chain originates from a study of graft-versus-host responses after intestinal transplantation. On the study more broadly: Every recipient underwent anti-thymocyte globulin induction, then tacrolimus and steroids for two to four years. The study's findings and limits: Recipient marrow harbored GvH clones, some of which surfaced first in ileum or blood.

This CDR3 is 16 amino acids long. The V gene end was trimmed by 2 bases and the J gene end by 6 bases; junction bases not matched to a gene: 12. Looked up from germline, CDR1 is SQVTM and CDR2 is ANQGSEA. With regard to this clone: Its antigen is unidentified.

Here immunoSEQ multiplex PCR was the method, and the copy in TCRdb shows in-frame clones only, minus some. The data show 40,000 to 45,000 clones, with 91% seen just once and 2% to 3% held by the top ten. The sequencing here drew on PBMCs, taken approximately 310 days after intestinal transplant. V gene TRBV29-1 combines with J gene TRBJ2-1, with 8 bases lining up with TRBD2. The origin of this receptor is a human patient who received an intestinal transplant, so some T cells may come from the graft donor. In DNA, the CDR3 is TGCAGCGTTGAAAGGTCTCCGGGACTAGTCATCAATGAGCAGTTCTTC. This encodes CSVERSPGLVINEQFF.